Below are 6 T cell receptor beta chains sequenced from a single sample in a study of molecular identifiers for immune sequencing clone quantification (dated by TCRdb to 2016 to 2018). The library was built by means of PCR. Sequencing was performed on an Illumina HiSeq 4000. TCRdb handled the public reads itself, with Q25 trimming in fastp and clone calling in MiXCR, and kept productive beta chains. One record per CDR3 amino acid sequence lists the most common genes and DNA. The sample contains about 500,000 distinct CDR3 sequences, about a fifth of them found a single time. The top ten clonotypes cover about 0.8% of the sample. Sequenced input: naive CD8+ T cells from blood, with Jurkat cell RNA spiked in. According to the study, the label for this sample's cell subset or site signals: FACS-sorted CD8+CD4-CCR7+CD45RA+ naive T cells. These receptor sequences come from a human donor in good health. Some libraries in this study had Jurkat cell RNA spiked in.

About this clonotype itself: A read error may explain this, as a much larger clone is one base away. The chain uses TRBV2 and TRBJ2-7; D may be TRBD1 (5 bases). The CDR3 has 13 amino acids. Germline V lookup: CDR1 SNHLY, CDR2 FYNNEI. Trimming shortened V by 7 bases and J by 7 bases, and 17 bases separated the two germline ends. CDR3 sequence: CASTARESREQYF. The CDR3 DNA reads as TGTGCCAGCACTGCCAGGGAATCTAGGGAGCAGTACTTC.

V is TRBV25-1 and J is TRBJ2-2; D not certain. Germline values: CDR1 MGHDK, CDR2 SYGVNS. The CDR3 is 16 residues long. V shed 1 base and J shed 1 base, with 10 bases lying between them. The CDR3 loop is CASSESDIWNTGELFF. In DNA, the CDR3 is TGTGCCAGCAGTGAATCTGACATATGGAACACCGGGGAGCTGTTTTTT.

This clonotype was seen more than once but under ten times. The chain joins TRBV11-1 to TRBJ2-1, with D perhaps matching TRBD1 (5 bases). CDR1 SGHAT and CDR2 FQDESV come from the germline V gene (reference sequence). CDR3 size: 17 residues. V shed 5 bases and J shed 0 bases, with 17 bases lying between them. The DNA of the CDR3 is TGTGCCAGCAGCACCAGGGATAGCTTGAGCTCCTACAATGAGCAGTTCTTC. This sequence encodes CASSTRDSLSSYNEQFF.

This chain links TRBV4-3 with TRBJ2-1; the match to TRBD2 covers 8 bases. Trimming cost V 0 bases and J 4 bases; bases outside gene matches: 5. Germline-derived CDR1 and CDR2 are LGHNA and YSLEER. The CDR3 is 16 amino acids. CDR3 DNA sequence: TGCGCCAGCAGCCAAGATACTAGCGGCAAATACAATGAGCAGTTCTTC. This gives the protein CASSQDTSGKYNEQFF.

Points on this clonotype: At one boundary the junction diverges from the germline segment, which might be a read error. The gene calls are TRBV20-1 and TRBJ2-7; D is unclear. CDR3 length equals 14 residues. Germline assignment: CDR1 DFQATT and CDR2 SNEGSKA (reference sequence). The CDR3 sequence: CSARGLTSSYERYF. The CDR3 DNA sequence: TGCAGTGCTAGAGGACTTACCAGCTCCTACGAGCGGTACTTC.

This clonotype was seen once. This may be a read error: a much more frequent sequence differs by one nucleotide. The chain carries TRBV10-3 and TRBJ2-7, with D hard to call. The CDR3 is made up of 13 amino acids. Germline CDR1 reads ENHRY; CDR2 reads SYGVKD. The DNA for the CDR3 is TGTGCCATCAGTGATCCCGGTCCCTACGAGCGGTACTTC. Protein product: CAISDPGPYERYF.